Described below is a single TCR beta chain sequence and its context. Its antigen is still unknown. Base qualities are not at hand, and no much larger clone is one base apart. TCRbeta CDR3 regions were amplified from genomic DNA by means of the immunoSEQ Assay, a bias-controlled multiplex PCR. On the study's bioinformatics: The number of nucleated cells in each sample was estimated by amplification of reference gene primers within the assay. Sequence reads were collapsed and filtered to measure the absolute abundance of every unique TCRbeta CDR3 rearrangement. For each sample, productive Simpson clonality was calculated as the square root of Simpson's diversity index across productive rearrangements. Sourced from immuneACCESS, this table was stored by TCRdb with only in-frame sequences that have V and J called. A share of the clones is absent; for the studies checked, an unresolved V gene accounts for under half, and the remainder has no known explanation. For V, J and clone size, that table is used; D and trimming come from the DNA. Present in this sample are approximately 210,000 clones, 88% of which were seen just once. Around 1.6% of the sample is taken by the ten largest.

Collaborating institutions collected whole blood in K2EDTA tubes following their own protocols. For TCRbeta analysis, collaborators shipped samples in one of three forms: frozen whole blood, isolated PBMCs, or DNA extracted from either of those sample types. The data were obtained in a study of blood T cell repertoires in COVID-19 (dated by TCRdb to 2020 to 2022). About the study as a whole: Samples covering the acute and convalescent phases of COVID-19 were provided by collaborators in the United States, Italy and Spain. The prospective study material was composed of cDNA or gDNA derived from T cells, B-cell-depleted T cells, or PBMCs. The dataset comprised deeply sampled blood TCRbeta repertoires from subjects exposed to, actively infected with, or recovered from COVID-19. The repertoires were made available in a free public database intended to serve as a resource for research on the immune response to SARS-CoV-2. Samples came from the ongoing ImmuneRACE study (first 160 participants) plus 1,254 subjects from 6 global collaborators. A de-identified subject ID, COVID-19 status, age in years and sex were almost always included in the sample metadata. HLA class I and class II types, where available, came from metadata supplied by the sample provider rather than from assay-based typing.

Points the paper makes about the study in general: Clinical and demographic metadata were provided uncurated, with the amount varying by source and participant.

The TCR sequence derives from a man aged 65 to 79 with acute or convalescent COVID-19. The sequencing sample was made of peripheral blood.

The CDR3 reads as follows: CASSLLLRGSSYNEQFF. The DNA is as follows: TGTGCCAGCAGTCTACTCCTACGCGGGAGCTCCTACAATGAGCAGTTCTTC. Rearrangement joined TRBV27 to TRBJ2-1, with 7 bases in between that match TRBD2. The CDR1 and CDR2 encoded by the germline V gene (reference sequence) are MNHEY and SMNVEV. Its CDR3 holds 17 amino acids, cysteine through phenylalanine. Left in the record is the CDR3 DNA by itself, 51 bases read in frame from the first base. From V the trimming removes 5 bases and from J it removes 0 bases, while the gene matches leave 10 bases of the junction unaccounted for.